This is a list of T cell receptor beta chains from one sample in a study of memory CD4+ T cells and cytomegalovirus serostatus. Repertoires were generated with immunoSEQ multiplex PCR, while TCRdb's copy carries only in-frame clones and drops some. The table includes approximately 61,000 clones, around 80% detected once. The sample was memory CD4+ T cells from blood. The receptors stem from an adult in good health and CMV-seronegative. Some clones in this sample may be carry-over from other donors' samples. Both conserved end residues are part of each CDR3. A D gene is named only where the DNA matches it firmly. Rows may omit the clone size; those that give it use once, few, many or a size class.

abundance | j_gene | v_gene | d_gene | CDR3aa | CDR3nt
once | TRBJ1-2 | TRBV2 | . | CASTRANYGYTF | TGTGCCAGCACCCGGGCTAACTATGGCTACACCTTC
. | TRBJ2-7 | TRBV27 | . | CASSHKGLGTYEQYF | TGTGCCAGCAGTCATAAGGGTCTAGGGACCTACGAGCAGTACTTC
. | TRBJ2-7 | TRBV5-1 | TRBD2 | CASSLDVYAGAISYEQYF | TGCGCCAGCAGCTTGGATGTCTACGCGGGAGCCATCTCCTACGAGCAGTACTTC
. | TRBJ2-7 | TRBV5-1 | TRBD1 | CASSPGTGGIYEQYF | TGCGCCAGCAGCCCGGGGACAGGGGGCATCTACGAGCAGTACTTC
. | TRBJ2-1 | TRBV5-1 | TRBD2 | CASSLDGTMPLNEQFF | TGCGCCAGCAGCTTGGACGGGACTATGCCCTTGAATGAGCAGTTCTTC
. | TRBJ1-1 | TRBV16 | . | CASSPSGGTEAFF | TGTGCCAGCAGCCCCTCGGGGGGTACTGAAGCTTTCTTT
. | TRBJ1-1 | TRBV30 | TRBD1 | CAWIQGVGAFF | TGTGCCTGGATACAGGGGGTGGGAGCTTTCTTT
. | TRBJ2-7 | TRBV2 | . | CASSEALGSWYF | TGTGCCAGCAGTGAAGCTCTCGGATCTTGGTACTTC
. | TRBJ2-2 | TRBV2 | TRBD1 | CASRGQGGTGELFF | TGTGCCAGCAGGGGACAGGGGGGCACCGGGGAGCTGTTTTTT
. | TRBJ2-6 | TRBV4-3 | . | CASSPTPSSGANVLTF | TGCGCCAGCAGCCCGACACCCTCCTCTGGGGCCAACGTCCTGACTTTC
once | TRBJ2-5 | TRBV7-7 | TRBD1 | CASSIGTGGAETQYF | TGTGCTAGCAGCATCGGGACAGGGGGTGCAGAGACCCAGTACTTC
few | TRBJ1-1 | TRBV20-1 | . | CSARSGTEAFF | TGCAGTGCTAGATCGGGGACTGAAGCTTTCTTT
. | TRBJ1-2 | TRBV4-1 | TRBD1 | CASSQGQTGGRGYTF | TGCGCCAGCAGCCAAGGTCAGACAGGGGGTCGGGGCTACACCTTC
. | TRBJ2-5 | TRBV5-1 | . | CASSSDSYQETQYF | TGCGCCAGCAGCTCCGACTCTTACCAAGAGACCCAGTACTTC
. | TRBJ1-4 | TRBV28 | . | CASSLRGEKLFF | TGTGCCAGCAGTTTGAGGGGTGAAAAACTGTTTTTT
. | TRBJ2-1 | TRBV5-4 | TRBD2 | CASSLVLAGDEQFF | TGTGCCAGCAGCTTGGTTCTAGCGGGGGATGAGCAGTTCTTC
. | TRBJ2-1 | TRBV11-2 | TRBD2 | CASSLSFSGRATHNEQFF | TGTGCCAGCAGCTTAAGCTTTAGCGGGAGGGCCACCCACAATGAGCAGTTCTTC
once | TRBJ1-4 | TRBV5-1 | TRBD1 | CASSPGQNNEKLFF | TGCGCCAGCAGCCCGGGACAGAATAATGAAAAACTGTTTTTT
. | TRBJ1-2 | TRBV15 | TRBD1 | CATSRDGTGAFYGYTF | TGTGCCACCAGCAGAGATGGTACAGGGGCCTTCTATGGCTACACCTTC
once | TRBJ1-1 | TRBV7-2 | . | CASSLSHPGDTEAFF | TGTGCCAGCAGCTTGTCCCACCCGGGGGACACTGAAGCTTTCTTT
few | TRBJ2-7 | TRBV6-1 | . | CAIRRENQYF | TGTGCCATCCGTAGGGAGAATCAGTACTTC
. | TRBJ2-2 | TRBV14 | . | CASSQGPHTGELFF | TGTGCCAGCAGCCAAGGGCCGCACACCGGGGAGCTGTTTTTT
. | TRBJ2-3 | TRBV7-8 | TRBD2 | CASSSRGGLTDTQYF | TGTGCCAGCAGCTCGCGCGGGGGACTCACAGATACGCAGTATTTT
. | TRBJ1-3 | TRBV30 | . | CAWSGGSNTIYF | TGTGCCTGGAGTGGCGGGTCGAACACCATATATTTT
. | TRBJ2-5 | TRBV10-3 | . | CAISEAGRGETQYF | TGTGCCATCAGTGAGGCCGGACGTGGAGAGACCCAGTACTTC
. | TRBJ2-1 | TRBV7-3 | . | CASSPILGVEQFF | TGTGCCAGCAGCCCCATACTGGGCGTTGAGCAGTTCTTC
few | TRBJ1-2 | TRBV7-9 | TRBD1 | CASSLGTGRTRGYTF | TGTGCCAGCAGCCTAGGGACAGGGAGAACGCGAGGCTACACCTTC
. | TRBJ2-7 | TRBV28 | TRBD1 | CASLSGQTYEQYF | TGTGCCAGCTTATCGGGACAGACCTACGAGCAGTACTTC
. | TRBJ1-5 | TRBV29-1 | . | CSVESGAGQPQHF | TGCAGCGTTGAATCGGGGGCCGGTCAGCCCCAGCATTTT
. | TRBJ1-1 | TRBV27 | TRBD1 | CASAKFGTGNTEAFF | TGTGCCAGCGCTAAATTCGGGACAGGGAACACTGAAGCTTTCTTT
. | TRBJ2-1 | TRBV4-3 | TRBD2 | CASSETSGSYNEQFF | TGCGCCAGCAGCGAGACTAGCGGGAGTTACAATGAGCAGTTCTTC
. | TRBJ2-5 | TRBV28 | TRBD2 | CASSLYAGGYQETQYF | TGTGCCAGCAGTTTATACGCCGGGGGGTACCAAGAGACCCAGTACTTC
. | TRBJ1-1 | TRBV6-6 | . | CASLFTGRNTEAFF | TGTGCCAGCCTATTTACAGGGAGGAACACTGAAGCTTTCTTT
. | TRBJ2-1 | TRBV30 | . | CAWLNYNEQFF | TGTGCCTGGTTGAACTACAATGAGCAGTTCTTC
. | TRBJ2-7 | TRBV5-8 | TRBD1 | CASSPHRNTGVIYEQYF | TGTGCCAGCAGCCCGCATAGGAACACAGGGGTCATCTACGAGCAGTACTTC
. | TRBJ1-5 | TRBV28 | . | CASSLRLGRQRRNQPQHF | TGTGCCAGCAGTTTAAGGTTGGGGCGCCAGAGGAGGAATCAGCCCCAGCATTTT
. | TRBJ2-1 | TRBV4-3 | TRBD2 | CASSQGLAGALDEQFF | TGCGCCAGCAGCCAAGGACTAGCGGGCGCCTTGGATGAGCAGTTCTTC
. | TRBJ1-1 | TRBV5-1 | . | CASSPQMRRDTEAFF | TGCGCCAGCAGCCCTCAAATGCGAAGGGACACTGAAGCTTTCTTT
. | TRBJ2-5 | TRBV7-6 | . | CASSGGGQFQETQYF | TGTGCCAGCAGCGGGGGAGGACAGTTCCAAGAGACCCAGTACTTC
. | TRBJ2-1 | TRBV18 | TRBD1 | CASSRGQGGYNEQFF | TGTGCCAGCTCAAGAGGACAGGGGGGCTACAATGAGCAGTTCTTC
. | TRBJ2-5 | TRBV9 | . | CASIIEEGWETQYF | TGTGCCAGCATCATAGAGGAGGGGTGGGAGACCCAGTACTTC
few | TRBJ1-5 | TRBV5-3 | . | CARSWPKKGRQPQHF | TGTGCCAGAAGCTGGCCAAAGAAGGGGCGGCAGCCCCAGCATTTT
few | TRBJ1-1 | TRBV4-3 | . | CASSPDSNTEAFF | TGCGCCAGCAGCCCGGATTCGAACACTGAAGCTTTCTTT
. | TRBJ2-7 | TRBV6-5 | TRBD1 | CASSYEWGTERYEQYF | TGTGCCAGCAGTTACGAATGGGGGACAGAGAGATACGAGCAGTACTTC
. | TRBJ2-7 | TRBV15 | TRBD1 | CATSVDRGEQYF | TGTGCCACCAGCGTGGACAGGGGAGAGCAGTACTTC
. | TRBJ1-1 | TRBV7-9 | . | CASTFGGVSTEAFF | TGTGCCAGCACCTTTGGGGGGGTAAGCACTGAAGCTTTCTTT
. | TRBJ2-1 | TRBV5-3 | . | CARSLGEVRSYNEQFF | TGTGCCAGAAGCTTGGGGGAGGTCCGCTCCTACAATGAGCAGTTCTTC
. | TRBJ2-2 | TRBV10-3 | . | CAISGRTQAPGELFF | TGTGCCATCAGTGGGAGAACACAGGCGCCCGGGGAGCTGTTTTTT
. | TRBJ2-7 | TRBV6-6 | . | CASNNGPYEQYF | TGTGCCAGCAATAACGGACCCTACGAGCAGTACTTC
. | TRBJ1-2 | TRBV9 | . | CASSPFVSYGYTF | TGTGCCAGCAGCCCATTTGTCAGCTATGGCTACACCTTC